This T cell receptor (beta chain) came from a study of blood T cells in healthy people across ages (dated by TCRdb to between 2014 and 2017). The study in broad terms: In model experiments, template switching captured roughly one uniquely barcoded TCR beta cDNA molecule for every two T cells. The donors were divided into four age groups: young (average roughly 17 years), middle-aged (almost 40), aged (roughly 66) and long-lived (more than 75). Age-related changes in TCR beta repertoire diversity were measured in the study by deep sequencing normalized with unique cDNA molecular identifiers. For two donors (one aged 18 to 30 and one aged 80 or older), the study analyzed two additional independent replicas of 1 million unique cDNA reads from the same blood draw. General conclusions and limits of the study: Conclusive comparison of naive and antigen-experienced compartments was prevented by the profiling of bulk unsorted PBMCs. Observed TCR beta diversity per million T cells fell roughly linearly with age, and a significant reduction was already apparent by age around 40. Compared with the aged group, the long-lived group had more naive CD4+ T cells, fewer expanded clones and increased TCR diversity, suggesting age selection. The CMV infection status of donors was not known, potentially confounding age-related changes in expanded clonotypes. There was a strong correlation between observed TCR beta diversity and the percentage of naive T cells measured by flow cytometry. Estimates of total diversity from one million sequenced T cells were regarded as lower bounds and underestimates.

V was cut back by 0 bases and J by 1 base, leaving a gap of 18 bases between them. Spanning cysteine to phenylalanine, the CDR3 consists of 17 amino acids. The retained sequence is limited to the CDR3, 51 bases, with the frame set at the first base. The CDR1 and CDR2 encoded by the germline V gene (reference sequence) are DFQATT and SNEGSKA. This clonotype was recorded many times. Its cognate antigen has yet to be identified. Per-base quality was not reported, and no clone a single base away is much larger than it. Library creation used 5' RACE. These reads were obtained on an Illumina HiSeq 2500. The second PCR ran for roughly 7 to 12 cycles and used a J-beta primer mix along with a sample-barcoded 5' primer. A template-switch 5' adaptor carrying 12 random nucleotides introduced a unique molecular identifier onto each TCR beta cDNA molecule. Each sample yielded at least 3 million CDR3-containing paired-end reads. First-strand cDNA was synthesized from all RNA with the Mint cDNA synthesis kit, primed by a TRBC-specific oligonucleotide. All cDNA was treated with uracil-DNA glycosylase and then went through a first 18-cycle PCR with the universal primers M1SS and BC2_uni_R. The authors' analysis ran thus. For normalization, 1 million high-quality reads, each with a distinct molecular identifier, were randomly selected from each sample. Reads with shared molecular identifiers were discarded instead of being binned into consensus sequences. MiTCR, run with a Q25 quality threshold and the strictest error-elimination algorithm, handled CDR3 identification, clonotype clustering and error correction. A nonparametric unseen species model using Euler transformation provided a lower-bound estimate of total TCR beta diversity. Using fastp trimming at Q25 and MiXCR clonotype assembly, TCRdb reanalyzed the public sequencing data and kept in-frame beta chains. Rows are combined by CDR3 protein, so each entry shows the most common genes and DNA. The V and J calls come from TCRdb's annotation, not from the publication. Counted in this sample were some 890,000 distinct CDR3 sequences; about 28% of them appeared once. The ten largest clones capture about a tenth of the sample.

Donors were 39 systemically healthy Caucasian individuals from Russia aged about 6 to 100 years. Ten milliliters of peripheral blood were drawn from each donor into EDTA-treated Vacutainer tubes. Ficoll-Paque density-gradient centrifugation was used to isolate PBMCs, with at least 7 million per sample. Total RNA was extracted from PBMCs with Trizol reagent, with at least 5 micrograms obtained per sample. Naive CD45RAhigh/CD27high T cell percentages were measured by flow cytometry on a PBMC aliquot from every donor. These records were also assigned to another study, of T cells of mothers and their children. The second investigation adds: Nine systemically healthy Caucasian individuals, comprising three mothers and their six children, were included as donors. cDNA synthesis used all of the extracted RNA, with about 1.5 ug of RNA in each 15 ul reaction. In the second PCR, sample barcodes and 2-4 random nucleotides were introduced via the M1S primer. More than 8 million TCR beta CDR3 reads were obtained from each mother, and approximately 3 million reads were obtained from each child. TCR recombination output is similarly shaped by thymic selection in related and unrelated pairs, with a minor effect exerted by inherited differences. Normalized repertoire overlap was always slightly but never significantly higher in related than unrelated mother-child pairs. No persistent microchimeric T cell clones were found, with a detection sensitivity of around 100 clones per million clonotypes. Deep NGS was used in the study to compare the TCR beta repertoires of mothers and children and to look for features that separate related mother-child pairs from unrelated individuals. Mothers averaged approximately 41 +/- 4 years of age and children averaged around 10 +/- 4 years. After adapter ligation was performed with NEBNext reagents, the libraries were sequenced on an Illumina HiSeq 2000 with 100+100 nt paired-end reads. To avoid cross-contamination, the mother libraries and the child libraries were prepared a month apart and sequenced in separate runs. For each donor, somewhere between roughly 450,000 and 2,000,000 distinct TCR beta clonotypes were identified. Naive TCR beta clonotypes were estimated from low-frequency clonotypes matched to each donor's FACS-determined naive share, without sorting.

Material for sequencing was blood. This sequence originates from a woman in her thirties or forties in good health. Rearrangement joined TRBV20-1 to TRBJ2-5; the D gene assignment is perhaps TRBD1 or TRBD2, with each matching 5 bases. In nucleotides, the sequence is TGCAGTGCTAGAGATCTAGGCCATCCGAGGGGCCAAGAGACCCAGTACTTC. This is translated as CSARDLGHPRGQETQYF.